This T cell receptor beta chain was documented in a study of T cell changes during pregnancy in multiple sclerosis. CDR3 length: 16 amino acids. The V segment lost 0 bases and the J segment 6 bases; nucleotides outside the gene matches: 9. Germline CDR1 and CDR2: MNHEY and SVGAGI. This table comes from immunoSEQ multiplex PCR, and its TCRdb copy is limited to in-frame clones, with some not included. The sample holds around 80,000 clones, about 91% seen once. The source was peripheral blood, collected before pregnancy. The V call is TRBV6-5, the J call TRBJ1-1; 8 nucleotides agree with TRBD1. The sequence was obtained from a female donor with multiple sclerosis, enrolled in a pregnancy study. Written as DNA, the CDR3 is TGTGCCAGCAGTTACTCCATTGCGACAGGGGCCCCTGAAGCTTTCTTT. Amino acid sequence: CASSYSIATGAPEAFF.